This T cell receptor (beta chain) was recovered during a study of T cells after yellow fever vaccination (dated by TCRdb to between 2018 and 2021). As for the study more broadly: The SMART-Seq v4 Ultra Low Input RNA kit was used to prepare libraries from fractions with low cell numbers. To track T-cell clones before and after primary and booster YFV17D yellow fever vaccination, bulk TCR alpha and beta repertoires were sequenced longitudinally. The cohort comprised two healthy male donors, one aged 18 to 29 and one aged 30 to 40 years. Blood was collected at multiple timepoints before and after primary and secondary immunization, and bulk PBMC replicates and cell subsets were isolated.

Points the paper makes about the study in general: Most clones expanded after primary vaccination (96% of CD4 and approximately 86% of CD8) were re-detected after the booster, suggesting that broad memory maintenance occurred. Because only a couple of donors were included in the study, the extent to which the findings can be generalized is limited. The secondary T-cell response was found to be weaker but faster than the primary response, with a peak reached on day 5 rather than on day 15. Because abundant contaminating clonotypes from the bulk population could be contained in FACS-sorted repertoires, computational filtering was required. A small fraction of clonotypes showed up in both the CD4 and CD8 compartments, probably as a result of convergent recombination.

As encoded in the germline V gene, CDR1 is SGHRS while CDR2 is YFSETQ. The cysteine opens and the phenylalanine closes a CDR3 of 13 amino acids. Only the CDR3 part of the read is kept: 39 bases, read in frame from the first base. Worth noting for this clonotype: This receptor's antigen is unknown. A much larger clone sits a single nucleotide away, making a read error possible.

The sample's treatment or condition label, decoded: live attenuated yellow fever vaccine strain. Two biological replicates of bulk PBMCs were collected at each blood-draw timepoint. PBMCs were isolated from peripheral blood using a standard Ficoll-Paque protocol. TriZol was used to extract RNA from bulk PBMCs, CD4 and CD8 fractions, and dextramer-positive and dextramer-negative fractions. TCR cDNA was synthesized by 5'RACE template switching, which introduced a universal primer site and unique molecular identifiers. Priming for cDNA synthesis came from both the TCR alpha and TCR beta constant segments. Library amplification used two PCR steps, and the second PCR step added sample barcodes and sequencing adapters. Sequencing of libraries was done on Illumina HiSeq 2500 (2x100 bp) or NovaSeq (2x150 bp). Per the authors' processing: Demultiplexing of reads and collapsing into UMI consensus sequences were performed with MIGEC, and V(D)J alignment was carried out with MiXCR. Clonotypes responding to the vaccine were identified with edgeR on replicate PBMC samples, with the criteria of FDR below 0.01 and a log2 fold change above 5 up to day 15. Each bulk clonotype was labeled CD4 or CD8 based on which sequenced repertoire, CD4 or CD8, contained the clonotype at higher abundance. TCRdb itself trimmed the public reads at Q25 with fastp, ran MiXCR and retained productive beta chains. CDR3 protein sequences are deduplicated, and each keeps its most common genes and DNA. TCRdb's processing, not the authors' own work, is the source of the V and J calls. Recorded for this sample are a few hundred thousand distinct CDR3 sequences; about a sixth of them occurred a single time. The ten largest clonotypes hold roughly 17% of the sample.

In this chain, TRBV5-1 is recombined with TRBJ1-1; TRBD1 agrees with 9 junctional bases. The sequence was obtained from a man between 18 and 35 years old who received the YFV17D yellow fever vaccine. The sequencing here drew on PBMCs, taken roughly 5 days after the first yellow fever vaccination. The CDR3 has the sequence CTSRPGQGWGAFF. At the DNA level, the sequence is TGCACCAGCAGACCGGGACAGGGATGGGGGGCTTTCTTT.